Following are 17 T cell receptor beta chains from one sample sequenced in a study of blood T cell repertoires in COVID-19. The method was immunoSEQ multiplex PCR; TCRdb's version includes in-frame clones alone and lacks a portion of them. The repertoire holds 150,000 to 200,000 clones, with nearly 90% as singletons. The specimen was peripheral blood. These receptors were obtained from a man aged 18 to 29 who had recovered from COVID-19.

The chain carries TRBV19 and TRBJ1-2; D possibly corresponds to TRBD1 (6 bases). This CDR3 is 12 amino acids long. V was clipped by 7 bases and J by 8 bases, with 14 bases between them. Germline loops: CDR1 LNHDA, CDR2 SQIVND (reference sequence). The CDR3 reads CASTQGLAGYTF. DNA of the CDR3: TGTGCCAGTACCCAGGGGCTGGCCGGCTACACCTTC.

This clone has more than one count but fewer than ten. The CDR3 sequence is CATSRRAGTSGSQLFF. CDR3 in DNA: TGTGCCACCAGCAGACGTGCCGGGACTAGCGGCAGTCAGCTGTTTTTT. The rearrangement joins TRBV15 to TRBJ2-2; 11 nucleotides agree with TRBD2. After removal of 2 bases from V and 12 bases from J, the junction contained 11 bases not matched to a gene. There are 16 residues in the CDR3. Germline assignment: CDR1 LNHNV and CDR2 YYDKDF (reference sequence).

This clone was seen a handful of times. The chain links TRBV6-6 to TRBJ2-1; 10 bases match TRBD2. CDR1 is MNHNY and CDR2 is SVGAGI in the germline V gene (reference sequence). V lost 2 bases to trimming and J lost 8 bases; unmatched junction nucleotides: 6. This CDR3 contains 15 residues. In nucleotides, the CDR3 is TGTGCCAGCAGTTACCCAGCGGGAGGGCCTGATGAGCAGTTCTTC. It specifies CASSYPAGGPDEQFF.

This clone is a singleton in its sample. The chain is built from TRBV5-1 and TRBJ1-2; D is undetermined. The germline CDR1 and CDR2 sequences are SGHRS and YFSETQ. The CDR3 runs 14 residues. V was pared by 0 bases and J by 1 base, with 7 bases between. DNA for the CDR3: TGCGCCAGCAGCTTGGCCCCAGTTAACTATGGCTACACCTTC. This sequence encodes CASSLAPVNYGYTF. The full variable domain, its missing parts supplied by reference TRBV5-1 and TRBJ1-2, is KAGVTQTPRYLIKTRGQQVTLSCSPISGHRSVSWYQQTPGQGLQFLFEYFSETQRNKGNFPGRFSGRQFSNSRSEMNVSTLELGDSALYLCASSLAPVNYGYTFGSGTRLTVV.

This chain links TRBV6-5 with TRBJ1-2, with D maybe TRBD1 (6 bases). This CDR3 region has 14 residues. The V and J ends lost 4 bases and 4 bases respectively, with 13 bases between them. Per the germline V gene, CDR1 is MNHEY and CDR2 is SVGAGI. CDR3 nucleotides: TGTGCCAGCAGTTCCCGGGACACCATCTATGGCTACACCTTC. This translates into CASSSRDTIYGYTF.

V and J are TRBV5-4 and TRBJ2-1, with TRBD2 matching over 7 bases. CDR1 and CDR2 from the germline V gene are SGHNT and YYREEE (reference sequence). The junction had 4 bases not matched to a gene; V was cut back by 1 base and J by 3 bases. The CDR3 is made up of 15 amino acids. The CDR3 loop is CASSLKREHYNEQFF. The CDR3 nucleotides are TGTGCCAGCAGCTTGAAGCGGGAACACTACAATGAGCAGTTCTTC.

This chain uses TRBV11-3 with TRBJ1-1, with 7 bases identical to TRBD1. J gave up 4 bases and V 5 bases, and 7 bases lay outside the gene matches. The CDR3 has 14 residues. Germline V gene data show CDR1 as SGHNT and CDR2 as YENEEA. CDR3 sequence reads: CASSVGGAVTEAFF. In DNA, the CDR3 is TGTGCCAGCAGCGTAGGGGGCGCGGTCACTGAAGCTTTCTTT.

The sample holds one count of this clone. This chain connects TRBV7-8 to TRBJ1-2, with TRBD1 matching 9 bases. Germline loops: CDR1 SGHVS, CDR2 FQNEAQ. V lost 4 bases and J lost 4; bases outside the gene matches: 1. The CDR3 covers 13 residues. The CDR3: CASSSDRGYGYTF. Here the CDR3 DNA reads TGTGCCAGCAGCTCGGACAGGGGCTATGGCTACACCTTC. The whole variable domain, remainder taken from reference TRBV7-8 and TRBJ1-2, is GAGVSQSPRYKVAKRGQDVALRCDPISGHVSLFWYQQALGQGPEFLTYFQNEAQLDKSGLPSDRFFAERPEGSVSTLKIQRTQQEDSAVYLCASSSDRGYGYTFGSGTRLTVV.

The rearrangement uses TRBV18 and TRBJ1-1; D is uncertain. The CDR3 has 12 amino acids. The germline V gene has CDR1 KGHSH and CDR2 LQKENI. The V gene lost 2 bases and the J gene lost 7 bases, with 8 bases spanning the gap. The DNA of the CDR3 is TGTGCCAGCTCACCAACCGGGTTTGAAGCTTTCTTT. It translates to CASSPTGFEAFF.

The chain's CDR3 is CASSVSPGTGLFDTF. The CDR3 DNA reads TGTGCCAGTAGTGTTTCGCCCGGGACAGGCCTTTTTGACACCTTC. This sequence joins TRBV19 and TRBJ1-2; 8 nucleotides line up with TRBD1. There are 15 residues in the CDR3. Per germline, CDR1 LNHDA and CDR2 SQIVND (reference sequence). With V trimmed by 5 bases and J by 12 bases, 17 bases remained unmatched.

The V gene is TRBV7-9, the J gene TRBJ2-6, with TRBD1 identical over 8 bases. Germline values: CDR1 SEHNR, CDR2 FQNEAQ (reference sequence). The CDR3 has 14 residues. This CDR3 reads CGGTGRSGANVLTF. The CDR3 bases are TGTGGGGGGACAGGCCGTTCTGGGGCCAACGTCCTGACTTTC.

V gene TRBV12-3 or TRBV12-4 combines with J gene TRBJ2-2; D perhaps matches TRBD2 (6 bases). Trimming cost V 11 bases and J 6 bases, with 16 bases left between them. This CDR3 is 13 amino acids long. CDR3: CAGGRHGSGELFF. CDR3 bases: TGTGCCGGGGGGAGACACGGATCCGGGGAGCTGTTTTTT.

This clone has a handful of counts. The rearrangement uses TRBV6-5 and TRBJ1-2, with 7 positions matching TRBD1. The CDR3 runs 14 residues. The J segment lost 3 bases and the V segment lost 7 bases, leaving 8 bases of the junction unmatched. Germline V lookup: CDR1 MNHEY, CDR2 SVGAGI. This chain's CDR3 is CASTRDSTDYGYTF. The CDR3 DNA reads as TGTGCCAGCACCAGGGACAGTACCGACTATGGCTACACCTTC.

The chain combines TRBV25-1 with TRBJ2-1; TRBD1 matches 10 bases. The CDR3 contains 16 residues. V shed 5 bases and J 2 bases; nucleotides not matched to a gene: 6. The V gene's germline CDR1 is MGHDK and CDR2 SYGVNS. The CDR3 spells CASSSPGTGAYNEQFF. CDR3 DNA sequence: TGTGCCAGCAGTTCCCCCGGGACAGGGGCCTACAATGAGCAGTTCTTC.

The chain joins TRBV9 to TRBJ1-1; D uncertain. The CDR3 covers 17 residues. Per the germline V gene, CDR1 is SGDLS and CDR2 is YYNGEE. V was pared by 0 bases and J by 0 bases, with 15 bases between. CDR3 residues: CASSVGSPGILNTEAFF. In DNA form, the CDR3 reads TGTGCCAGCAGCGTAGGAAGTCCGGGGATCTTGAACACTGAAGCTTTCTTT. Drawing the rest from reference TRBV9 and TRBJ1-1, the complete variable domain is DSGVTQTPKHLITATGQRVTLRCSPRSGDLSVYWYQQSLDQGLQFLIQYYNGEERAKGNILERFSAQQFPDLHSELNLSSLELGDSALYFCASSVGSPGILNTEAFFGQGTRLTVV.

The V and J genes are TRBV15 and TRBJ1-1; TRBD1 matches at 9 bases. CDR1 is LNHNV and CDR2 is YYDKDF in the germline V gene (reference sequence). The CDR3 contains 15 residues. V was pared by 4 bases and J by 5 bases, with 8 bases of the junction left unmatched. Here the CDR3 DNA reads TGTGCCACCAGCACCGGACAGGGGAGTTGGACTGAAGCTTTCTTT. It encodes CATSTGQGSWTEAFF.

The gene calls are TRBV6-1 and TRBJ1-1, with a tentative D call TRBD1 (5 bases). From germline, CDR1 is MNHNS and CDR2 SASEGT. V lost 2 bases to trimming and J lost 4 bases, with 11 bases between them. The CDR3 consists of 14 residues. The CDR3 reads CASSELGGGTEAFF. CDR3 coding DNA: TGTGCCAGCAGTGAATTGGGGGGTGGCACTGAAGCTTTCTTT.